This T cell receptor beta chain is from a study of shared clonotypes between healthy human individuals. The data were produced by immunoSEQ multiplex PCR, yet TCRdb's version contains in-frame clones alone and is incomplete. The table lists about a million clones, 60% to 85% of them singletons. Germline CDR1 SQVTM, CDR2 ANQGSEA. This CDR3 is built from 13 residues. Deletions cut 2 bases from V and 3 bases from J, with 10 bases between. Healthy adults negative for HIV, lacking recent acute infections or vaccinations, served as donors. The clonotype originates from a man aged 18 to 35 in good health. Some clones in this sample may be carry-over from other donors' samples. The chain carries TRBV29-1 and TRBJ1-1; D is uncertain. The source material was memory CD4+ T cells from PBMCs. Subset defined: CD45RA-negative fraction. CDR3 protein: CSVEPNQYTEAFF. As DNA, the CDR3 is TGCAGCGTTGAACCTAATCAATACACTGAAGCTTTCTTT.